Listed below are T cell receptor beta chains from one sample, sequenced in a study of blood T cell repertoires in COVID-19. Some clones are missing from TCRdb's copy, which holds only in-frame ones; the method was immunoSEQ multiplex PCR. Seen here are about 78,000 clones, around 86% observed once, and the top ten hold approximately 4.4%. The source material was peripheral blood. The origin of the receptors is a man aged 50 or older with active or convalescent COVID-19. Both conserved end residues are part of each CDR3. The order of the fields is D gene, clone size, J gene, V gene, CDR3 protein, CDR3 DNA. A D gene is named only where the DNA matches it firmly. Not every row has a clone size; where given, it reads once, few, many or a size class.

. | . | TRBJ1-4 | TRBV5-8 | CASSLGEVNEKLFF | TGTGCCAGCAGCTTGGGGGAGGTTAATGAAAAACTGTTTTTT
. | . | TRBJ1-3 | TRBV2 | CASSEVWRDSGNTIYF | TGTGCCAGCAGTGAAGTGTGGAGGGATTCCGGAAACACCATATATTTT
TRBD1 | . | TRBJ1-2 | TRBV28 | CATIQGDYGYTF | TGTGCCACCATACAGGGGGACTATGGCTACACCTTC
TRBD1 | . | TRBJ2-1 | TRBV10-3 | CATHRDSDYNEQFF | TGTGCCACTCACCGGGACAGTGACTACAATGAGCAGTTCTTC
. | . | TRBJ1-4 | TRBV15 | CATSRAGGASEKLFF | TGTGCCACCAGCAGAGCTGGGGGGGCTAGTGAAAAACTGTTTTTT
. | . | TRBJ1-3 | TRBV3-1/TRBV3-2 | CASSLGGGRLSGNTIYF | TGTGCCAGCAGTCTTGGGGGGGGCCGACTCTCTGGAAACACCATATATTTT
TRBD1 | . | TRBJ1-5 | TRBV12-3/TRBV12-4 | CASSNTGAQPQHF | TGTGCCAGCAGCAATACAGGGGCCCAGCCCCAGCATTTT
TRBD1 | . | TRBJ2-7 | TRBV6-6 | CASNGQDSYEQYF | TGTGCCAGCAATGGACAGGACTCCTACGAGCAGTACTTC
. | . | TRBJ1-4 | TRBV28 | CAVADEKLFF | TGTGCCGTAGCGGATGAAAAACTGTTTTTT
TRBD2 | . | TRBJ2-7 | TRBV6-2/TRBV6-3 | CASSYPLAGTYEQYF | TGTGCCAGCAGTTACCCGCTAGCGGGTACCTACGAGCAGTACTTC
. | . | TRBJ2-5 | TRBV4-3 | CASSQGGYGETQYF | TGCGCCAGCAGCCAAGGAGGGTACGGAGAGACCCAGTACTTC
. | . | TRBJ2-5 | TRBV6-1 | CASSDLQGRETQYF | TGTGCCAGCAGTGACCTACAGGGAAGGGAGACCCAGTACTTC
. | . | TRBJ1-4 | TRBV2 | CASSRTATNEKLFF | TGTGCCAGCAGTCGGACAGCAACTAATGAAAAACTGTTTTTT
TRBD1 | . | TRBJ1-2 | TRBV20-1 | CRTGTNYGYTF | TGCAGGACAGGGACCAACTATGGCTACACCTTC
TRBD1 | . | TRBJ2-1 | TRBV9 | CASSQGRQGDEQFF | TGTGCCAGCAGCCAAGGAAGACAGGGCGATGAGCAGTTCTTC
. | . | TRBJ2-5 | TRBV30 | CAWSPNGRGGETQYF | TGTGCCTGGAGTCCGAATGGGCGGGGAGGAGAGACCCAGTACTTC
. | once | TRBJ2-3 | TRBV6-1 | CASSEAPSATDTQYF | TGTGCCAGCAGTGAAGCGCCTAGCGCTACAGATACGCAGTATTTT
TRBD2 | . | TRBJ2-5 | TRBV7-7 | CASSSGTRQETQYF | TGTGCCAGCAGTTCCGGGACTAGACAAGAGACCCAGTACTTC
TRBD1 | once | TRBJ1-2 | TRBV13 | CASSTQGTYGYTF | TGTGCCAGCAGCACACAGGGGACCTATGGCTACACCTTC
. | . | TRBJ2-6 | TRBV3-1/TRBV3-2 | CASSVRLTGANVLTF | TGTGCCAGCAGCGTCCGTCTAACTGGGGCCAACGTCCTGACTTTC
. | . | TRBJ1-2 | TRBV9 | CASSVEVGAVGGYTF | TGTGCCAGCAGCGTAGAGGTGGGGGCAGTTGGTGGCTACACCTTC
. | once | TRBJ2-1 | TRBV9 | CASRGAGEYNEQFF | TGTGCCAGCAGGGGGGCAGGGGAGTACAATGAGCAGTTCTTC
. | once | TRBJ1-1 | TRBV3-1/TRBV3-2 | CASSQDGPREAFF | TGTGCCAGCAGCCAAGATGGGCCCCGGGAAGCTTTCTTT
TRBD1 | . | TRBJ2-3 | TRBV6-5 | CASSPGDRGSSTQYF | TGTGCCAGCAGTCCGGGGGACAGGGGAAGTAGTACGCAGTATTTT
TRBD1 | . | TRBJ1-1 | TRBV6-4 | CASRAFDREWDTEAFF | TGTGCCAGCAGAGCATTCGACAGGGAATGGGATACTGAAGCTTTCTTT
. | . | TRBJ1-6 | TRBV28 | CASKHTGLYYNSPLHF | TGTGCCAGCAAACACACAGGGCTCTACTATAATTCACCCCTCCACTTT
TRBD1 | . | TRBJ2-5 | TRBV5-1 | CASSLTTGGLVETQYF | TGCGCCAGCAGCTTGACAACAGGGGGCCTTGTAGAGACCCAGTACTTC
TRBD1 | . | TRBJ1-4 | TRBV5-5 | CASSWGTGDITSTNEKLFF | TGTGCCAGCAGCTGGGGGACAGGGGATATTACATCGACTAATGAAAAACTGTTTTTT
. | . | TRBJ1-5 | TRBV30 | CAWDDGDNQPQHF | TGTGCCTGGGATGACGGGGACAATCAGCCCCAGCATTTT
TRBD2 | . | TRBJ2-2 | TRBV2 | CASTRLAAGELFF | TGTGCCAGCACTAGACTAGCGGCCGGGGAGCTGTTTTTT
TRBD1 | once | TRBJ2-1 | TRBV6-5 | CASRPQGAGYNEQFF | TGTGCCAGCAGACCACAGGGGGCCGGCTACAATGAGCAGTTCTTC
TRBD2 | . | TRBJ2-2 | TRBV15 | CATTSAGIRTGELFF | TGTGCCACTACCTCAGCGGGGATTAGGACCGGGGAGCTGTTTTTT
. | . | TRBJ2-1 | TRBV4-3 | CASSQVGSANEQFF | TGCGCCAGCAGCCAAGTCGGTTCCGCCAATGAGCAGTTCTTC
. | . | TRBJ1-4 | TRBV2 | CASMRGMVNEKLFF | TGTGCCAGCATGCGGGGAATGGTTAATGAAAAACTGTTTTTT
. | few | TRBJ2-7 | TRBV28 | CASTWTVNPYEQYF | TGTGCCAGCACCTGGACAGTCAACCCCTACGAGCAGTACTTC
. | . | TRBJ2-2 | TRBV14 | CASSRFQEGDANTGELFF | TGTGCCAGCAGCCGATTCCAAGAGGGGGACGCGAACACCGGGGAGCTGTTTTTT
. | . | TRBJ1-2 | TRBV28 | CASLYAPRGGYGYTF | TGTGCCAGCTTATATGCCCCTAGGGGAGGCTATGGCTACACCTTC
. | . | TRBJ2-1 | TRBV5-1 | CASSLGGTGYNEQFF | TGCGCCAGCAGCTTGGGTGGGACTGGCTACAATGAGCAGTTCTTC
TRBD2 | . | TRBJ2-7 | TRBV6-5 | CASSYLAGGPYEQYF | TGTGCCAGCAGTTACCTAGCGGGGGGGCCATACGAGCAGTACTTC
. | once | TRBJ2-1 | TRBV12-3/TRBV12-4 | CASSLALTQFF | TGTGCCAGCAGTTTAGCGCTGACACAGTTCTTC